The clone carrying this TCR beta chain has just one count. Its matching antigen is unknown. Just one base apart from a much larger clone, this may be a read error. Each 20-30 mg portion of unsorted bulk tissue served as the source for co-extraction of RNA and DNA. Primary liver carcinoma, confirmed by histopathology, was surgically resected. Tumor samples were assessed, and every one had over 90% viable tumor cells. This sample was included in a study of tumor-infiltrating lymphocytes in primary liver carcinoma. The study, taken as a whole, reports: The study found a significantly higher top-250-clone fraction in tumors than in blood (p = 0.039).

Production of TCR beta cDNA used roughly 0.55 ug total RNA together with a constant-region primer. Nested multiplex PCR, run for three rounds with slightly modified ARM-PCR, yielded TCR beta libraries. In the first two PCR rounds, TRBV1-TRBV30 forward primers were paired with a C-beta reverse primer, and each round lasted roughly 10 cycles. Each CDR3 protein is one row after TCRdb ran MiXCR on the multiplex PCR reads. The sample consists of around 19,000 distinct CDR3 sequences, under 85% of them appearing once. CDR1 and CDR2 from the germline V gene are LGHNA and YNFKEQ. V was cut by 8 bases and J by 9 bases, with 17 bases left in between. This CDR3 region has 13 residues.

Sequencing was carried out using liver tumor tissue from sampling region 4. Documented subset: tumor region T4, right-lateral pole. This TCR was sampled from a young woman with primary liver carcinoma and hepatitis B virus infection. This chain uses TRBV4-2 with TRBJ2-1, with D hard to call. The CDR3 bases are TGTGCCAGCGGCTGGAGCTCACGTTCTGAGCAGTTCTTC. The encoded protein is CASGWSSRSEQFF.